One sample yielded the 20 T cell receptor beta chains listed below, sequenced in a study of T cells in Graves' hyperthyroidism and ophthalmopathy (dated by TCRdb to about 2019). Libraries were constructed by multiplex PCR. Sequenced using an Illumina HiSeq 2000. The TCR beta CDR3 regions were amplified from the RNA transcripts. The TCR CDR3 was subjected to a first round of RT-PCR using the HTBI primer set and the Qiagen OneStep RT-PCR kit. Through fastp at Q25 and MiXCR, TCRdb rebuilt clones from the public reads, retaining in-frame beta chains. For every CDR3 protein sequence, its rows merge into one entry that carries the most common genes and DNA. The sample records approximately 870,000 distinct CDR3 sequences, around 38% of which are singletons. The ten largest clones take up roughly 8.3% of the sample. The sequenced sample consisted of blood. The receptors stem from a young man with Graves' hyperthyroidism.

This clonotype was counted a few times. The V call is TRBV6-6, the J call TRBJ2-7; 13 nucleotides line up with TRBD2. Trimming at V came to 5 bases and at J to 5 bases, leaving 6 bases not matched to a gene. Per germline, CDR1 MNHNY and CDR2 SVGAGI (reference sequence). This CDR3 spans 15 amino acids. CDR3 in DNA: TGTGCCAGCAGTACACGGACTAGCGGGAGCGACGAGCAGTACTTC. Protein sequence: CASSTRTSGSDEQYF.

The table lists this clonotype with a count of one. The chain combines TRBV19 with TRBJ2-7; 8 bases map to TRBD1. J gave up 6 bases and V 3 bases, and 4 bases lay outside the gene matches. This CDR3 contains 13 residues. Germline V gene data show CDR1 as LNHDA and CDR2 as SQIVND (reference sequence). This CDR3 reads CASSIGQGAEQYF. The CDR3 DNA follows: TGTGCCAGTAGTATCGGACAGGGCGCCGAGCAGTACTTC.

The chain couples TRBV9 to TRBJ1-2; 7 nucleotides line up with TRBD1. Germline-derived CDR1 and CDR2 are SGDLS and YYNGEE. The CDR3 has 14 amino acids. Trimming took 4 bases from V and 7 from J; bases not matched to a gene: 10. The CDR3 nucleotides are TGTGCCAGCAGCCAAGGATCACAGGGGAGTGGCTACACCTTC. This translates into CASSQGSQGSGYTF.

The chain recombines TRBV4-1 with TRBJ2-3; 15 bases agree with TRBD2. J gave up 5 bases and V 4 bases, and 1 base lay outside the gene matches. Germline V gives CDR1 MGHRA, CDR2 YSYEKL. The CDR3 is 15 residues long. This CDR3 is CASSPGLAGGDTQYF. DNA of the CDR3: TGCGCCAGCAGCCCGGGACTAGCGGGAGGAGATACGCAGTATTTT.

This clonotype has a count of ten or more. The chain combines TRBV29-1 with TRBJ1-1, with a possible D match to TRBD1 (5 bases). The CDR3 length is 15 residues. Deletions cut 4 bases from V and 6 bases from J, with 21 bases between. Germline V gene sequence: CDR1 SQVTM, CDR2 ANQGSEA. CDR3 sequence reads: CSVANLGVRGAEAFF. As DNA, the CDR3 is TGCAGCGTTGCCAATCTGGGGGTACGTGGCGCTGAAGCTTTCTTT.

This chain links TRBV25-1 with TRBJ1-3, with 12 nucleotides matching TRBD1. Germline trimming cut 6 bases from V and 4 bases from J; bases unmatched to any gene: 10. The CDR3 is 17 residues long. Germline V CDR1 and CDR2: MGHDK, SYGVNS. The CDR3 DNA reads TGTGCCAGCAGCTTAACCGGGACAGGGGGCGCCGGAAACACCATATATTTT. Protein: CASSLTGTGGAGNTIYF.

V gene TRBV6-1 combines with J gene TRBJ1-1; 7 bases are shared with TRBD1. CDR1 is MNHNS and CDR2 is SASEGT in the germline V gene. V dropped 1 base and J dropped 1; count of bases not matched to a gene: 3. There are 15 residues in the CDR3. For the CDR3, the DNA is TGTGCCAGCAGTGAAGGGACAGGATCGAACACTGAAGCTTTCTTT. Its protein is CASSEGTGSNTEAFF.

This clonotype was seen repeatedly, ten times or more. The chain carries TRBV29-1 and TRBJ1-1, with D perhaps TRBD1 (6 bases). V lost 3 bases and J lost 7, with 15 bases in between. The CDR3 length is 13 residues. Germline lookup yields CDR1 SQVTM and CDR2 ANQGSEA. The CDR3 region has the DNA TGCAGCGTTGAGCGCCCAGGGGCGGTTGAAGCTTTCTTT. It specifies CSVERPGAVEAFF.

This clonotype was recorded at least ten times. The CDR3 spells CASSQDLSGVYEQYF. CDR3 DNA: TGTGCCAGCAGCCAAGATCTTAGCGGGGTCTACGAGCAGTACTTC. The V gene is TRBV14, the J gene TRBJ2-7; 8 bases match TRBD2. V lost 0 bases to trimming and J lost 3 bases; unmatched junction nucleotides: 4. Germline CDR1 SGHDN, CDR2 FVKESK. The length of the CDR3 is 15 residues.

The rearrangement links TRBV9 to TRBJ2-2; D may be TRBD1 (6 bases). The CDR3 covers 15 residues. V dropped 4 bases and J dropped 0 bases, with 10 bases sitting between them. Germline V gene data show CDR1 as SGDLS and CDR2 as YYNGEE. The CDR3 region is CASSRTATNTGELFF. The CDR3 DNA reads as TGTGCCAGCAGCCGGACAGCCACGAACACCGGGGAGCTGTTTTTT.

The table lists this clonotype with a few counts. This sequence joins TRBV5-1 and TRBJ2-2; D unclear. Trimming cost V 3 bases and J 7 bases, with 10 bases left between them. The CDR3 has 13 amino acids. Looked up from germline, CDR1 is SGHRS and CDR2 is YFSETQ. The chain's CDR3 is CASSSRASGELFF. The CDR3 region has the DNA TGCGCCAGCAGCTCGAGAGCCAGCGGGGAGCTGTTTTTT.

Turning to this clonotype: Given a much more abundant clone one base away, this may be a read error. The chain's CDR3 is CSAGTYMALRYAFF. The CDR3 DNA follows: TGCAGTGCTGGAACCTACATGGCACTAAGGTACGCTTTCTTT. The V and J genes are TRBV20-1 and TRBJ1-1; D unclear. The V and J ends lost 5 bases and 11 bases respectively, with 24 bases between them. The CDR3 is 14 residues long. Germline CDR1 and CDR2: DFQATT and SNEGSKA (reference sequence).

With regard to this clonotype: A much more abundant neighbour one base away suggests this may be a read error. The chain uses TRBV9 and TRBJ1-1, with a weak D call TRBD1 (5 bases). Between the trimmed V and J ends, which lost 4 bases and 6 bases, there was a span of 10 bases. This CDR3 region has 12 residues. Germline CDR1 and CDR2: SGDLS and YYNGEE. In DNA, the CDR3 is TGTGCCAGCAGCAGTTGGGACGCTGAAGCTTTCTTT. Protein sequence: CASSSWDAEAFF.

This clonotype showed up many times. This sequence joins TRBV29-1 and TRBJ2-5; D is ambiguous. Trimming removed 1 base from V and 5 bases from J, with 2 bases in between. The CDR3 loop spans 10 amino acids. Germline V gives CDR1 SQVTM, CDR2 ANQGSEA. CDR3 protein: CSVEVETQYF. CDR3 in DNA: TGCAGCGTTGAAGTTGAGACCCAGTACTTC.

This clonotype was observed a handful of times. The junction departs from the called germline gene at one end, perhaps through a read error. The chain uses TRBV5-1 and TRBJ1-5, with TRBD1 identical over 7 bases. Per the germline V gene, CDR1 is SGHRS and CDR2 is YFSETQ. This CDR3 is 15 amino acids long. The CDR3 region has the DNA TGCGCCAGCAGCTTGGGGGACAGCAGCAGTCAGCCCCAGCATTTT. Residues: CASSLGDSSSQPQHF. Combining the CDR3 with reference TRBV5-1 and TRBJ1-5 gives the whole variable domain KAGVTQTPRYLIKTRGQQVTLSCSPISGHRSVSWYQQTPGQGLQFLFEYFSETQRNKGNFPGRFSGRQFSNSRSEMNVSTLELGDSALYLCASSLGDSSSQPQHFGDGTRLSIL.

This clonotype was picked up many times. The genes are TRBV29-1 and TRBJ1-2, with TRBD1 matching 9 bases. Germline lookup yields CDR1 SQVTM and CDR2 ANQGSEA. This CDR3 comprises 13 residues. Losses at the gene ends were 3 bases for V and 4 bases for J; bases not matched to a gene: 3. Written as DNA, the CDR3 is TGCAGCGTTGAGACAGGGGGTACCTATGGCTACACCTTC. As protein: CSVETGGTYGYTF.

V and J are TRBV29-1 and TRBJ2-7; D gene unclear. V was trimmed by 8 bases and J by 1 base, leaving 6 bases between them. The CDR3 is 10 residues long. In germline, CDR1 is SQVTM, CDR2 ANQGSEA. The CDR3: CSSPSYEQYF. The CDR3 bases are TGCAGCAGTCCTTCCTACGAGCAGTACTTC.

This clonotype was detected ten times or more. The chain carries TRBV12-3 or TRBV12-4 and TRBJ1-2, with TRBD1 matching 7 bases. The CDR3 is 14 residues long. With 1 base clipped from V and 8 bases from J, the junction kept 7 bases outside the gene matches. This CDR3 is CASSLVQGWKGYTF. DNA of the CDR3: TGTGCCAGCAGTTTAGTACAGGGGTGGAAGGGCTACACCTTC.

The chain carries TRBV11-1 and TRBJ1-2; possible D gene TRBD1, 5 bases. Germline-derived CDR1 and CDR2 are SGHAT and FQDESV (reference sequence). Trimming stripped 6 bases from V and 7 bases from J, with 15 bases between. This CDR3 has 13 residues. CDR3 loop: CASRPGGGGGYTF. CDR3 in DNA: TGTGCCAGCAGACCCGGCGGTGGGGGTGGCTACACCTTC. Drawing the rest from reference TRBV11-1 and TRBJ1-2, the complete variable domain is EAEVAQSPRYKITEKSQAVAFWCDPISGHATLYWYRQILGQGPELLVQFQDESVVDDSQLPKDRFSAERLKGVDSTLKIQPAELGDSAMYLCASRPGGGGGYTFGSGTRLTVV.

As concerns this clonotype: Since a much larger clone is just one base distant, this may be a read error. The gene calls are TRBV2 and TRBJ2-5; D call uncertain. Germline V gives CDR1 SNHLY, CDR2 FYNNEI. V was clipped by 6 bases and J by 7 bases, with 9 bases between them. The CDR3 is 11 residues long. CDR3 sequence reads: CASSRMGTQYF. The CDR3 DNA follows: TGTGCCAGCAGCAGGATGGGGACCCAGTACTTC.